These T cell receptor beta chains were read from a single sample in a study of beta chain features in type 1 diabetes. The table came from immunoSEQ multiplex PCR; TCRdb's copy has only in-frame clones and leaves some out. The profile shows under 300,000 clones, approximately 14% of them singletons. Sequencing input: naive CD4+ T cells from blood. All receptors come from a man aged 25 to 45 with type 1 diabetes. The conserved cysteine and the conserved F or W are not part of the CDR3 here.

V gene	CDR3 protein
TRBV9	ASSVGTSGRSSSYEQY
TRBV5-4	ASSRDRAGFYEQY
TRBV29-1	SVGTGKAGSEQY
TRBV7-6	ASSLAHGQAENEQF
TRBV11-2	ASSRSGNEQF
TRBV30	AWRQGRDQPQH
TRBV29-1	SVGEAATGEGYT
TRBV7-2	ASSSWPQETQY
TRBV30	ALTGTGEKLF
TRBV19	ASSRGTSGNEQY
TRBV11-2	ASSLETGANVLT
TRBV18	ASSSTGTDTQY
TRBV19	ASSIPRSGSHEQF
TRBV15	ATSRARQGIYGYT
TRBV11-2	ASSLAPSGAQETQY
TRBV30	AWAPGLAVHEQY
TRBV19	ASTLLAGNTGELF
TRBV6-6	ASSYVSAAVTQY
TRBV18	ASSPASGTGSYEQY
TRBV6-5	ASSRIRDYEQY
TRBV7-9	ASSLSVAYYGYT
TRBV12-5	ASGRGQRNQPQH
TRBV15	ATSTNEGDSSYNSPLH
TRBV6-1	ASSVGVGSGGPQETQY
TRBV7-9	ASSRGSENTEAF
TRBV6-5	ASWTEGPYEQY
TRBV2	ASSDNSYEQY
TRBV20-1	SATTEGEQY
TRBV15	ATSSTGAYNEQF